This is a list of T cell receptor beta chains from one sample in a study of T-cell reconstitution after alpha-beta-depleted transplantation in children. TCRdb itself ran the PCR reads through MiXCR, one entry per CDR3 protein. The table includes roughly 100,000 distinct CDR3 sequences, 4.5% to 7.5% detected once. The sample here was PBMCs, mostly from graft donor cells, taken 60 days after TCRalphabeta/CD19-depleted stem cell transplant. Receptors originate from a female patient aged 2 to 10 who had a stem cell transplant for Fanconi anemia, so the T cells may come from the graft donor. Each CDR3 is given with its conserved first and last residue. The size field is filled for only some rows; it gives once, few, many or a size class.

TRBV12-3/TRBV12-4	TRBJ1-4	many	CASSPFPGQEGEKLFF
TRBV5-1	TRBJ2-5	many	CASSLVQETQYF
TRBV29-1	TRBJ2-5	many	CSPPASGTGSLEETQYF
TRBV12-3/TRBV12-4	TRBJ1-5	-	CASSFWGHSNQPQHF
TRBV12-3/TRBV12-4	TRBJ1-1	many	CASSLKLGTEAFF
TRBV7-9	TRBJ2-7	-	CASSLAVWGTGGNEQYF
TRBV7-3	TRBJ2-2	-	CASSLLGPTNTGELFF
TRBV5-1	TRBJ2-6	medium-sized	CASSLGQNSGANVLTF
TRBV20-1	TRBJ2-5	many	CSAPFLQETQYF
TRBV6-1	TRBJ2-3	many	CASRLAGGGADTQYF
TRBV12-3/TRBV12-4	TRBJ2-7	many	CASSYGGAGVYEQYF
TRBV29-1	TRBJ2-3	many	CSVGTSGGPFTDTQYF
TRBV5-6	TRBJ2-2	many	CASSRMLGSAGELFF